Presented here are 28 T cell receptor beta chains from one specimen sequenced in a study of glioma-infiltrating T cells after dendritic cell vaccination. Noted time point: after dendritic cell vaccination, including at tumor progression/relapse. Produced via immunoSEQ multiplex PCR; TCRdb's table is partial and in-frame only. This table holds about 99,000 clones, 80% found once. Here the sequenced sample was blood, taken after dendritic cell vaccination. The source of these receptors is a human donor with glioblastoma.

The rearrangement joins TRBV18 to TRBJ1-1; no clear D gene. CDR1 is KGHSH and CDR2 is LQKENI in the germline V gene. CDR3 length equals 15 residues. V gave up 6 bases and J gave up 1 base, with 15 bases separating them. The CDR3 DNA sequence: TGTGCCAGCTCCCACGGGATACGGTCGAACACTGAAGCTTTCTTT. It specifies CASSHGIRSNTEAFF.

The CDR3 nucleotides are TGCGCCAGCAGCTTGCGACTAAGGGGCACAGATACGCAGTATTTT. It translates to CASSLRLRGTDTQYF. The genes are TRBV5-1 and TRBJ2-3; tentatively, D is TRBD2 (5 bases). V lost 1 base, J lost 1 base, and 10 bases lay in between. CDR1 is SGHRS and CDR2 is YFSETQ in the germline V gene. This CDR3 comprises 15 residues.

This chain uses TRBV27 with TRBJ2-7; 7 bases match TRBD1. Looked up from germline, CDR1 is MNHEY and CDR2 is SMNVEV (reference sequence). V trimming: 5 bases; J trimming: 5 bases; junction bases outside the gene matches: 3. This CDR3 contains 12 residues. CDR3 region: CASSARGHEQYF. The CDR3 bases are TGTGCCAGCAGTGCAAGGGGGCACGAGCAGTACTTC.

The genes are TRBV5-1 and TRBJ1-5, with TRBD1 as a possible D gene (5 bases). V lost 0 bases to trimming and J lost 3 bases, with 7 bases between them. This CDR3 region has 14 residues. The germline CDR1 and CDR2 sequences are SGHRS and YFSETQ. The CDR3 protein is CASSLGGLNQPQHF. CDR3 in DNA: TGCGCCAGCAGCTTGGGGGGACTCAATCAGCCCCAGCATTTT. Supplemented by reference TRBV5-1 and TRBJ1-5, the full variable domain reads KAGVTQTPRYLIKTRGQQVTLSCSPISGHRSVSWYQQTPGQGLQFLFEYFSETQRNKGNFPGRFSGRQFSNSRSEMNVSTLELGDSALYLCASSLGGLNQPQHFGDGTRLSIL.

This chain joins TRBV11-2 and TRBJ2-2, with no clear D. CDR1 and CDR2 from the germline V gene are SGHAT and FQNNGV. This CDR3 is built from 15 residues. Trimming took 5 bases from V and 7 from J, leaving 17 bases between them. For the CDR3, the DNA is TGTGCCAGCAGCCGTGGTGCACGGTCCCGCGGGGAGCTGTTTTTT. This sequence encodes CASSRGARSRGELFF.

J is TRBJ1-4 and V is TRBV2; 8 bases align to TRBD1. Germline V CDR1 and CDR2: SNHLY, FYNNEI. This CDR3 contains 16 residues. With 5 bases clipped from V and 0 bases from J, the junction kept 5 bases outside the gene matches. The CDR3 protein is CASSSTGVATNEKLFF. DNA of the CDR3: TGTGCCAGCAGTTCGACAGGGGTTGCAACTAATGAAAAACTGTTTTTT.

V is TRBV9 and J is TRBJ2-1; 7 nucleotides agree with TRBD1. V lost 7 bases, J lost 0 bases, and 4 bases stayed unmatched. This CDR3 has 14 amino acids. The V gene's germline CDR1 is SGDLS and CDR2 YYNGEE. The CDR3 here is CASATGSSYNEQFF. Here the CDR3 DNA reads TGTGCCAGCGCGACAGGGAGCTCCTACAATGAGCAGTTCTTC.

This clone was picked up one time. The gene calls are TRBV7-4 and TRBJ1-2; 8 bases are shared with TRBD1. The V segment lost 4 bases and the J segment 4 bases; nucleotides outside the gene matches: 14. The CDR3 totals 17 residues. Germline loops: CDR1 SGHVT, CDR2 SQSDAQ. CDR3 residues: CASSSTRPGQASYGYTF. The CDR3 nucleotides are TGTGCCAGCAGCTCAACCCGACCGGGACAGGCATCCTATGGCTACACCTTC. Looking up the rest from reference TRBV7-4 and TRBJ1-2 gives the full variable domain: GAGVSQSPRYKVAKRGRDVALRCDSISGHVTLYWYRQTLGQGSEVLTYSQSDAQRDKSGRPSGRFSAERPERSVSTLKIQRTEQGDSAVYLCASSSTRPGQASYGYTFGSGTRLTVV.

The chain combines TRBV27 with TRBJ2-1; TRBD1 aligns across 9 bases. CDR1 is MNHEY, CDR2 SMNVEV, per germline (reference sequence). The CDR3 runs 14 residues. Trimming cost V 1 base and J 8 bases; bases outside gene matches: 3. The CDR3 spells CASSLWDRAYEQFF. The CDR3 DNA reads TGTGCCAGCAGTTTATGGGACAGGGCTTATGAGCAGTTCTTC.

This clone is a singleton in its sample. This chain links TRBV18 with TRBJ2-3; weak D call: TRBD1 (5 bases). Per the germline V gene, CDR1 is KGHSH and CDR2 is LQKENI. The CDR3 covers 14 residues. The germline V and J ends were trimmed by 5 bases and 1 base, with 10 bases remaining between them. This CDR3 is CASSSIGGTDTQYF. CDR3 coding DNA: TGTGCCAGCTCATCCATAGGGGGCACAGATACGCAGTATTTT.

The chain combines TRBV18 with TRBJ2-1; 12 bases agree with TRBD2. This CDR3 region has 15 residues. J lost 5 bases, V lost 3 bases, and 2 bases had no gene match. Germline CDR1 and CDR2: KGHSH and LQKENI. CDR3 coding DNA: TGTGCCAGCTCACCGCGACTAGCGGGGGACAATGAGCAGTTCTTC. Encoded protein: CASSPRLAGDNEQFF.

The V gene is TRBV6-5, the J gene TRBJ1-6; D unclear. Germline CDR1 reads MNHEY; CDR2 reads SVGAGI. The CDR3 contains 15 residues. The V gene lost 2 bases and the J gene lost 7 bases, with 12 bases spanning the gap. CDR3 nucleotides: TGTGCCAGCAGTTACAAGTCAGGTGAAAATTCACCCCTCCACTTT. Translated, it gives CASSYKSGENSPLHF.

V gene TRBV5-1 combines with J gene TRBJ1-2; D perhaps matches TRBD1 (5 bases). CDR3 length: 13 amino acids. Trimming took off 7 bases at V and 6 bases at J, with 16 bases between the two ends. Germline values: CDR1 SGHRS, CDR2 YFSETQ. DNA of the CDR3: TGCGCCAGCTCGCCCCGGGGGGAGAATGGCTACACCTTC. Its protein is CASSPRGENGYTF.

Concerning this clone: Other DNA sequences in the sample encode the same CDR3. The CDR3 nucleotides read TGTGCCAGCAGTCCTCCGTCGGGGTCAGCCTACGAGCAGTACTTC. Protein: CASSPPSGSAYEQYF. This rearrangement joins TRBV6-6 to TRBJ2-7; a possible D gene is TRBD2 (5 bases). V was cut by 5 bases and J by 2 bases, with 16 bases left in between. This CDR3 comprises 15 residues. Per germline, CDR1 MNHNY and CDR2 SVGAGI (reference sequence).

V gene TRBV11-2 combines with J gene TRBJ2-3; perhaps TRBD2 as D (7 bases). Trimming removed 2 bases at V and 1 base at J, with 16 bases between. Germline values: CDR1 SGHAT, CDR2 FQNNGV. The CDR3 extends over 17 amino acids. The CDR3 nucleotides read TGTGCCAGCAGCTTACGGGGGGCAGCAACGGGCACAGATACGCAGTATTTT. Translated: CASSLRGAATGTDTQYF.

The genes are TRBV7-8 and TRBJ2-7, with TRBD2 matching 10 bases. CDR3 size: 17 residues. V shed 0 bases, J shed 0 bases, and the junction held 5 bases outside the gene matches. Germline V gene data show CDR1 as SGHVS and CDR2 as FQNEAQ. The CDR3 sequence is CASSLALAGALSYEQYF. The CDR3 coding sequence is TGTGCCAGCAGCTTAGCGCTAGCGGGAGCTCTCTCCTACGAGCAGTACTTC.

This clone was seen a few times. The chain has TRBV9 and TRBJ1-4; 9 positions match TRBD1. Germline trimming cut 6 bases from V and 7 bases from J; bases unmatched to any gene: 10. The CDR3 is 15 amino acids. Germline V gene sequence: CDR1 SGDLS, CDR2 YYNGEE. As DNA, the CDR3 is TGTGCCAGCACCCCAACAGGGGGCTGGGGTGAAAAACTGTTTTTT. Encoded protein: CASTPTGGWGEKLFF.

The V and J genes are TRBV7-9 and TRBJ2-5, with TRBD2 matching 9 bases. With 3 bases clipped from V and 1 base from J, the junction kept 0 bases outside the gene matches. CDR1 SEHNR and CDR2 FQNEAQ come from the germline V gene (reference sequence). This CDR3 has 14 amino acids. Written as DNA, the CDR3 is TGTGCCAGCAGCTTTAGCGGGGGCCAAGAGACCCAGTACTTC. Protein product: CASSFSGGQETQYF.

The rearrangement uses TRBV30 and TRBJ2-7; 10 positions match TRBD2. V dropped 6 bases and J dropped 3; count of bases not matched to a gene: 5. Germline V gene sequence: CDR1 GTSNPN, CDR2 SVGIG (reference sequence). The CDR3 is made up of 13 amino acids. DNA for the CDR3: TGTGCCTGCGGTAGCGGGGGGAACTACGAGCAGTACTTC. It specifies CACGSGGNYEQYF.

The gene calls are TRBV6-7 and TRBJ1-6, with 7 bases lining up with TRBD1. TRBV6-7 belongs to the ORF category, with a function that is uncertain. The CDR3 spans 16 residues. V shed 4 bases, J shed 4 bases, and the junction held 7 bases outside the gene matches. DNA of the CDR3: TGTGCCAGCAGTTCCCCCAGACAGGGATATAATTCACCCCTCCACTTT. Translation gives CASSSPRQGYNSPLHF.

The CDR3: CASSQDYGYTF. CDR3 bases: TGTGCCAGTAGCCAGGACTATGGCTACACCTTC. The V and J genes are TRBV19 and TRBJ1-2, with no clear D. There are 11 residues in the CDR3. Trimming cost V 6 bases and J 3 bases, with 5 bases left between them. Germline V gene lookup returns CDR1 LNHDA and CDR2 SQIVND (reference sequence).

The rearrangement uses TRBV18 and TRBJ1-5; maybe TRBD1 (6 bases). Trimming cost V 4 bases and J 5 bases, with 9 bases left between them. The CDR3 runs 13 residues. Looked up from germline, CDR1 is KGHSH and CDR2 is LQKENI. The CDR3 spells CASSLNRDQPQHF. The CDR3, as DNA: TGTGCCAGCTCACTTAACAGGGATCAGCCCCAGCATTTT.

The chain carries TRBV7-6 and TRBJ2-3, with 12 bases identical to TRBD2. Trimming removed 1 base from V and 7 bases from J; junction bases left unmatched: 9. CDR3 length: 17 amino acids. CDR1 SGHVS and CDR2 FNYEAQ come from the germline V gene. The CDR3 region has the DNA TGTGCCAGCAGCTTAGTATCACTGCTAGCGGGGGGGAATACGCAGTATTTT. Amino acid sequence: CASSLVSLLAGGNTQYF.

CDR3 sequence reads: CASSEANSNTEAFF. The CDR3 bases are TGTGCCAGCAGTGAAGCCAATTCGAACACTGAAGCTTTCTTT. The genes are TRBV6-1 and TRBJ1-1; D is uncertain. The CDR3 loop spans 14 amino acids. Trimming took off 0 bases at V and 1 base at J, with 6 bases between the two ends. Germline V lookup: CDR1 MNHNS, CDR2 SASEGT.

This clone was found once. The chain carries TRBV28 and TRBJ2-7, with D maybe TRBD2 (5 bases). The CDR3 loop spans 12 amino acids. Per the germline V gene, CDR1 is MDHEN and CDR2 is SYDVKM. Deletions cut 6 bases from V and 4 bases from J, with 10 bases between. The CDR3 bases are TGTGCCAGCAGCCCCGGGGAGTACGAGCAGTACTTC. Its translation is CASSPGEYEQYF.

The chain links TRBV28 to TRBJ1-2; D is possibly TRBD1 (6 bases). Germline V lookup: CDR1 MDHEN, CDR2 SYDVKM. Trimming left V 5 bases short and J 3 bases short, with 13 bases between. The CDR3 contains 14 residues. The CDR3 sequence: CASSQQGGDYGYTF. Written as DNA, the CDR3 is TGTGCCAGCAGTCAACAAGGGGGGGACTATGGCTACACCTTC.

This sequence joins TRBV7-9 and TRBJ1-6, with D perhaps TRBD1 (5 bases). Trimming cost V 0 bases and J 5 bases, with 8 bases left between them. The CDR3 is 15 amino acids. CDR1 is SEHNR and CDR2 is FQNEAQ in the germline V gene (reference sequence). The CDR3 DNA reads as TGTGCCAGCAGCTTAGCAGGGGCTAATAATTCACCCCTCCACTTT. It translates to CASSLAGANNSPLHF.

This clone came up once. The CDR3 DNA is TGCGCCAGCAGCGCGTCCGGGACAGGGGGCATCGTCTATGGCTACACCTTC. It is translated as CASSASGTGGIVYGYTF. This chain joins TRBV5-1 and TRBJ1-2; 12 positions agree with TRBD1. Germline CDR1 SGHRS, CDR2 YFSETQ. This CDR3 spans 17 amino acids. V lost 4 bases and J lost 4; bases outside the gene matches: 11.